These 10 T cell receptor beta chains originate from one sample sequenced in a study of graft-versus-host responses after intestinal transplantation. Assay: immunoSEQ multiplex PCR; the TCRdb copy retains only in-frame clones and omits some. The sample lists 130,000 to 150,000 clones; roughly 91% were seen once. For these receptors, no antigen is known. The specimen was unstimulated CD4+ T cells sorted from spleen or lymph node cells, collected before intestinal transplant. These TCRs come from a human donor who received an intestinal transplant.

The V and J genes are TRBV7-3 and TRBJ2-3; D ambiguous. The CDR3 extends over 15 amino acids. The V end was cut by 5 bases, the J end by 2 bases, with 14 bases between. The germline CDR1 and CDR2 sequences are SGHTA and FQGTGA. The CDR3 DNA reads TGTGCCAGCAGCGACCAGACGGCCACCACAGATACGCAGTATTTT. As protein: CASSDQTATTDTQYF.

V is TRBV5-5 and J is TRBJ2-3; tentative D call: TRBD2 (6 bases). The germline gives CDR1 SGHKS, CDR2 YYEKEE (reference sequence). V lost 2 bases to trimming and J lost 2 bases, with 15 bases between them. The CDR3 is made up of 16 amino acids. Here the CDR3 reads CASSFKRLDPTDTQYF. The CDR3 DNA reads as TGTGCCAGCAGCTTCAAAAGACTAGACCCCACAGATACGCAGTATTTT.

The genes are TRBV7-3 and TRBJ2-1; 10 positions match TRBD2. Germline CDR1 is SGHTA and CDR2 is FQGTGA. This CDR3 is 18 amino acids long. J was trimmed by 5 bases and V by 5 bases; bases with no gene match: 15. CDR3: CASSQRLAGVVPHNEQFF. CDR3 coding DNA: TGTGCCAGCAGCCAGAGGCTAGCGGGAGTAGTCCCGCACAATGAGCAGTTCTTC.

The CDR3 is CASSLTQGSGYTF. CDR3 DNA: TGTGCCAGCAGCTTGACCCAGGGGTCTGGCTACACCTTC. This chain connects TRBV5-4 to TRBJ1-2, with D possibly TRBD1 on 6 matching bases. This CDR3 comprises 13 residues. Looked up from germline, CDR1 is SGHNT and CDR2 is YYREEE (reference sequence). Trimming removed 1 base at V and 7 bases at J, with 11 bases between.

The rearrangement joins TRBV6-6 to TRBJ2-7; 7 bases align to TRBD1. Germline assignment: CDR1 MNHNY and CDR2 SVGAGI (reference sequence). The CDR3 is 14 residues long. V gave up 0 bases and J gave up 2 bases; unmatched junction bases: 1. The CDR3 DNA reads TGTGCCAGCAGTTACTCGACAGGGCCCTACGAGCAGTACTTC. It encodes CASSYSTGPYEQYF.

The chain is built from TRBV30 and TRBJ1-2, with a possible D match to TRBD1 (5 bases). This CDR3 region has 14 residues. V was cut by 3 bases and J by 2 bases, with 13 bases left in between. Per germline, CDR1 GTSNPN and CDR2 SVGIG (reference sequence). The CDR3 DNA sequence: TGTGCCTGGAGCGGGGGGAGATACAACTATGGCTACACCTTC. Its translation is CAWSGGRYNYGYTF.

V usage is TRBV5-4 and J usage is TRBJ1-1, with D tentatively TRBD1 (6 bases). Germline lookup yields CDR1 SGHNT and CDR2 YYREEE (reference sequence). Trimming removed 6 bases from V and 0 bases from J, with 12 bases in between. The CDR3 is 14 amino acids. The CDR3 reads CASKQGLMNTEAFF. The CDR3 DNA follows: TGTGCCAGCAAACAGGGACTGATGAACACTGAAGCTTTCTTT. Based on the CDR3 plus reference TRBV5-4 and TRBJ1-1, the full variable domain is ETGVTQSPTHLIKTRGQQVTLRCSSQSGHNTVSWYQQALGQGPQFIFQYYREEENGRGNFPPRFSGLQFPNYSSELNVNALELDDSALYLCASKQGLMNTEAFFGQGTRLTVV.

The chain couples TRBV11-3 to TRBJ2-7, with D tentatively TRBD1 or TRBD2 (5 bases each). V lost 5 bases to trimming and J lost 2 bases, with 10 bases between them. CDR3 length equals 13 residues. The germline gives CDR1 SGHNT, CDR2 YENEEA. CDR3 nucleotide sequence: TGTGCCAGCAGCCACGGGGCGACCTACGAGCAGTACTTC. Translated: CASSHGATYEQYF.

This clone was recorded only once. This chain's CDR3 is CASSGLFMGQGPLGYTF. CDR3 DNA: TGCGCCAGCAGTGGCCTGTTTATGGGACAGGGACCTTTAGGCTACACCTTC. V usage is TRBV10-2 and J usage is TRBJ1-2, with TRBD1 matching over 9 bases. In germline, CDR1 is WSHSY, CDR2 SAAADI. After removal of 4 bases from V and 8 bases from J, the junction contained 17 bases not matched to a gene. This CDR3 contains 17 residues.

The chain joins TRBV21-1 to TRBJ2-3; TRBD1 is taken as the D call from the table, unchecked against the DNA. TRBV21-1 is termed a pseudogene. The CDR3 runs to 17 residues. CDR3 nucleotides: TGTGCCAGCAGCCCCCCGGCCCGGGACAGGGCCACAGATACGCAGTATTTT. It specifies CASSPPARDRATDTQYF.